These T cell receptor beta chains were read from a single sample in a study of breast tumors, draining lymph nodes, adjacent tissues. TCRdb redid the calling of the multiplex PCR reads with MiXCR, one entry per CDR3 protein. The sample records under 250,000 distinct CDR3 sequences, about 30% being singletons. Sequences were obtained from axillary lymph node tissue. All receptors derive from a female donor with breast cancer. Some clones in this sample may be carry-over from other donors' samples. CDR3s leave out the opening cysteine and the closing phenylalanine or tryptophan. Fields, in order: J gene, CDR3 length, clone size, V gene, CDR3 protein. Rows may omit the clone size; those that give it use once, few, many or a size class.

>TRBJ1-3|12|NA|TRBV7-9
ASSLSGAGNTIY
>TRBJ1-5|12|NA|TRBV2
ASIQGVINQPQH
>TRBJ2-5|14|many|TRBV5-4
ASSYSWQAGRETQY
>TRBJ2-2|12|many|TRBV19
ATGGLAGVGELF
>TRBJ2-7|13|many|TRBV6-1
ASSEAGVFSYEQY
>TRBJ1-4|11|NA|TRBV6-4
ASSGGADEKLF
>TRBJ1-2|13|many|TRBV11-2
ASSLEGTGPWGYT
>TRBJ2-7|9|many|TRBV6-1
ASNLLNEQY
>TRBJ1-1|10|few|TRBV2
ASRYTRTEAF
>TRBJ2-3|11|many|TRBV25-1
ASSDPWKDTQY
>TRBJ2-3|14|many|TRBV19
ASSRGSPPSTDTQY
>TRBJ2-3|14|few|TRBV28
ASIRTRQRLTDTQY
>TRBJ2-7|12|many|TRBV6-1
ASSEGLTFYEQY
>TRBJ1-1|11|few|TRBV5-6
ASSPVEGTEAF
>TRBJ1-5|13|many|TRBV7-2
ASSLRRGEGQPQH
>TRBJ1-5|13|many|TRBV27
ASRPRQGANQPQH
>TRBJ1-1|15|NA|TRBV5-1
ASSLGEGAVRNTEAF
>TRBJ1-1|13|NA|TRBV4-1
TSSQEYGAGTEAF
>TRBJ2-1|12|NA|TRBV7-7
ASSFWTGDNEQF
>TRBJ2-2|15|many|TRBV11-3
ASSLGPSPRAAGELF
>TRBJ1-3|12|many|TRBV14
ASSRDFSGNTIY
>TRBJ1-2|12|many|TRBV12-5
ASGPSPWNYGYT
>TRBJ2-3|12|many|TRBV7-2
ASSLTPRTDTQY
>TRBJ2-7|11|many|TRBV20-1
SATSRGRAEQY
>TRBJ2-5|13|NA|TRBV29-1
SLPLGLAPQETQY
>TRBJ2-2|14|many|TRBV4-3
ASSQEGQGNTGELF
>TRBJ2-7|12|NA|TRBV18
ASSPNRGPYEQY
>TRBJ2-2|8|once|TRBV12-3/TRBV12-4
ASSSGGLF
>TRBJ1-1|12|NA|TRBV5-6
ASSPIGPNTEAF
>TRBJ2-7|10|many|TRBV29-1
SVPGLAAEQY
>TRBJ2-7|10|many|TRBV7-8
ASSLGGQGKY
>TRBJ2-1|14|many|TRBV3-1
ASSLAGGTVDNEQF
>TRBJ2-5|13|many|TRBV5-6
ASSLIGGAGETQY
>TRBJ2-3|14|NA|TRBV14
ASSQDWGASTDTRY
>TRBJ1-2|12|many|TRBV5-8
ASSLITVTYGYT
>TRBJ1-2|11|many|TRBV3-1
ASRKAASYGYT
>TRBJ1-4|12|NA|TRBV5-1
ASSRDRDADPLF
>TRBJ2-4|12|many|TRBV11-3
ASSSLGRQAVQY
>TRBJ2-3|9|many|TRBV29-1
SARTGATQY
>TRBJ1-1|12|NA|TRBV4-1
ASTRDIMNTEAF
>TRBJ2-7|13|many|TRBV4-3
ASSQEFRGYYEQY
>TRBJ2-5|13|many|TRBV5-1
ASSSFWGRGETQY
>TRBJ2-1|13|many|TRBV3-1
ASSQPGPRDNEQF
>TRBJ1-1|14|NA|TRBV7-2
ASSFRASGGNTEAF
>TRBJ2-5|9|many|TRBV30
AWSVRETQY
>TRBJ2-6|6|NA|TRBV2
ASSALT
>TRBJ2-2|12|NA|TRBV6-1
ASSQKEGPGELF
>TRBJ1-4|13|many|TRBV24-1
ATSDGTGSNEKLF
>TRBJ2-5|14|NA|TRBV7-8
ASSATSGRAGETQY
>TRBJ2-7|13|few|TRBV3-1
ASSISSGNSYEQY